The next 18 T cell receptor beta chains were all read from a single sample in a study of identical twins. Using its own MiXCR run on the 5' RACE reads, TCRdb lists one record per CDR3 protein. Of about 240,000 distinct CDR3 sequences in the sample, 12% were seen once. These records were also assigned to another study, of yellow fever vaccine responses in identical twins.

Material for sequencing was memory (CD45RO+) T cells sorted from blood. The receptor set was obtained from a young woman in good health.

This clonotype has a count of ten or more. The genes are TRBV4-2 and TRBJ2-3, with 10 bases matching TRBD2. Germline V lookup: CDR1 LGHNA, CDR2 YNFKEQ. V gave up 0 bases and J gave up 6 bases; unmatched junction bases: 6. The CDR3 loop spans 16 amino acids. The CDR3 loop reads CASSQEVAGGRDTQYF. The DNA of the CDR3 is TGTGCCAGCAGCCAAGAAGTAGCGGGAGGCCGGGATACGCAGTATTTT.

The CDR3 sequence is CASSLEDRGSPLHF. The CDR3 coding sequence is TGTGCCAGCAGCCTAGAGGACAGGGGTTCACCCCTCCACTTT. This rearrangement joins TRBV7-9 to TRBJ1-6; TRBD1 aligns across 9 bases. The V segment lost 5 bases and the J segment 9 bases; nucleotides outside the gene matches: 5. The V gene's germline CDR1 is SEHNR and CDR2 FQNEAQ (reference sequence). This CDR3 is built from 14 residues.

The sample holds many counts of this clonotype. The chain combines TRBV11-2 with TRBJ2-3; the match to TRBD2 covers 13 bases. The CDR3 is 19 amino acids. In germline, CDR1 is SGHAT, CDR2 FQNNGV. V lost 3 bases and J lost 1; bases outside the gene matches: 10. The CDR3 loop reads CASSLKPGLAGVRTDTQYF. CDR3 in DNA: TGTGCCAGCAGCTTGAAGCCTGGACTAGCGGGAGTGCGCACAGATACGCAGTATTTT.

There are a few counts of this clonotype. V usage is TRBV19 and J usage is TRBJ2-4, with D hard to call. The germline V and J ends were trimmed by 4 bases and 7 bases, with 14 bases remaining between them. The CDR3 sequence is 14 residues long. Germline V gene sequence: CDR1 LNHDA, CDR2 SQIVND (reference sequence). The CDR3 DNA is TGTGCCAGTAGTAGCCCCCTAAGTTTCAACATTCAGTACTTC. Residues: CASSSPLSFNIQYF.

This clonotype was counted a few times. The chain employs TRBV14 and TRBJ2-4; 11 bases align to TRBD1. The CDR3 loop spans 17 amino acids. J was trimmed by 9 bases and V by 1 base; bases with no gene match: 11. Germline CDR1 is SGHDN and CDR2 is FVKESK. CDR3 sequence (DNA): TGTGCCAGCAGCCAAGTAGCCACCCGGACAGGGGGCGGCATTCAGTACTTC. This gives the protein CASSQVATRTGGGIQYF.

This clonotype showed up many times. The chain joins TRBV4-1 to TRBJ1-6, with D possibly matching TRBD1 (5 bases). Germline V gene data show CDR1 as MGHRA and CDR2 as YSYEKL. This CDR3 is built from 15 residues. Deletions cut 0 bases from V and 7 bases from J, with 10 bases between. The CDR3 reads CASSQDRGWNSPLHF. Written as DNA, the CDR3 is TGCGCCAGCAGCCAAGATCGGGGGTGGAATTCACCCCTCCACTTT.

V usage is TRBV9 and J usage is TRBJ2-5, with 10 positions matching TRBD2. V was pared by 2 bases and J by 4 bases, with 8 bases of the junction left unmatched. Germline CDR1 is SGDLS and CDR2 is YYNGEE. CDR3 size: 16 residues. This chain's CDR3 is CASSVRLAGESETQYF. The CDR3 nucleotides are TGTGCCAGCAGCGTCCGGCTAGCGGGAGAGTCAGAGACCCAGTACTTC.

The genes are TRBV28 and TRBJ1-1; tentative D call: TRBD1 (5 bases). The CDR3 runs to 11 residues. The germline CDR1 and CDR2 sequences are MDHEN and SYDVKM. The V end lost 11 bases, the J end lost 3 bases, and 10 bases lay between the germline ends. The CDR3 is CASLGDTEAFF. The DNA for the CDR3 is TGTGCCTCCTTGGGGGACACTGAAGCTTTCTTT. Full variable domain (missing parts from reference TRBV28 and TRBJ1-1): DVKVTQSSRYLVKRTGEKVFLECVQDMDHENMFWYRQDPGLGLRLIYFSYDVKMKEKGDIPEGYSVSREKKERFSLILESASTNQTSMYLCASLGDTEAFFGQGTRLTVV.

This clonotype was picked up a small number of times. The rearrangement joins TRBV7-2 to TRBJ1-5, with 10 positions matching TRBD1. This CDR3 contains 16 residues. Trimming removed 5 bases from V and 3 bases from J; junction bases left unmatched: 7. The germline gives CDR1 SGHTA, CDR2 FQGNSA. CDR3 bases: TGTGCCAGCAGCGCTGAGACAGGGGGCTTCAATCAGCCCCAGCATTTT. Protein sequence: CASSAETGGFNQPQHF.

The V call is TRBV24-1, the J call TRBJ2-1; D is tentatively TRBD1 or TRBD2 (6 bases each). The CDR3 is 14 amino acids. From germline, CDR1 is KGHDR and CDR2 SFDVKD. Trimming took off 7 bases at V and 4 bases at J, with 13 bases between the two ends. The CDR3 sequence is CATSGPGAYNEQFF. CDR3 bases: TGTGCCACCAGCGGACCGGGGGCTTACAATGAGCAGTTCTTC.

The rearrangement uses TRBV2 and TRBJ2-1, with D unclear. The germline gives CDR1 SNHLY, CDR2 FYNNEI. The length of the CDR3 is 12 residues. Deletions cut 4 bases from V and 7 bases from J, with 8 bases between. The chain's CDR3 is CASSADSNEQFF. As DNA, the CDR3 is TGTGCCAGCAGTGCCGATAGTAATGAGCAGTTCTTC.

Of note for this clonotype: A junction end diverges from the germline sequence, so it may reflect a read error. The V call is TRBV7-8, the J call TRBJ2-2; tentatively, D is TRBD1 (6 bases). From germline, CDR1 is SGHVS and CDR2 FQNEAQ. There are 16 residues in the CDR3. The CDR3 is CASSLKWGPNTRELFF. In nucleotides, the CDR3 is TGTGCCAGCAGCTTAAAGTGGGGGCCCAACACCAGGGAGCTGTTTTTT.

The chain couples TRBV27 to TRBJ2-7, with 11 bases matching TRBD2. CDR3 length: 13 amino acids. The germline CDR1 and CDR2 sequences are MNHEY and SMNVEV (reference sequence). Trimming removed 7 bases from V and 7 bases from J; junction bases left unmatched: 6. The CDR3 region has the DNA TGTGCCAGCAAGTTAGCGGGGGGGCAAGAGCAGTACTTC. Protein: CASKLAGGQEQYF.

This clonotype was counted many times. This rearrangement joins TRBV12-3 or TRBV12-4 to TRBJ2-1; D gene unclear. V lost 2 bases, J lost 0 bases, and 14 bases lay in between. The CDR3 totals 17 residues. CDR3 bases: TGTGCCAGCAGTTTACGGGTTCCTTTAAGCTCCTACAATGAGCAGTTCTTC. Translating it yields CASSLRVPLSSYNEQFF.

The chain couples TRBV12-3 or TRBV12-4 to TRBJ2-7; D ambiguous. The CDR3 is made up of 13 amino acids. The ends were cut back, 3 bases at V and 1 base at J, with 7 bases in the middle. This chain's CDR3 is CASSLSASYEQYF. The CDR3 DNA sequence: TGTGCCAGCAGTTTGTCTGCATCCTACGAGCAGTACTTC.

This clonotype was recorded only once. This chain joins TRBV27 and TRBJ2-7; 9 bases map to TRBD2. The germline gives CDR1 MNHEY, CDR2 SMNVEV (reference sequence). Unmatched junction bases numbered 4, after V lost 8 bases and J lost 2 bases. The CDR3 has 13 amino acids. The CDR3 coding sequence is TGTGCCAGCGCTAGCGGGGCCCCCTACGAGCAGTACTTC. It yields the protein CASASGAPYEQYF.

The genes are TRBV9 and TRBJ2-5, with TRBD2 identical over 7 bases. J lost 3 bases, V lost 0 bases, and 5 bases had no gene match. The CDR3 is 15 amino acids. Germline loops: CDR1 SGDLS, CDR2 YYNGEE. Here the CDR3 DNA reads TGTGCCAGCAGCGTAGATGGGACTACAAAAGAGACCCAGTACTTC. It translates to CASSVDGTTKETQYF.

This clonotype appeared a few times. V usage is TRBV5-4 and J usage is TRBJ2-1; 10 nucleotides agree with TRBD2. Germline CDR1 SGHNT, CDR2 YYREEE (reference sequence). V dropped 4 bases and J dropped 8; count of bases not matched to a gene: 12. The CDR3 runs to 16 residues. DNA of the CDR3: TGTGCCAGCAGCACGTCTAGCGGGAGTCTTGGCGATGAGCAGTTCTTC. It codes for CASSTSSGSLGDEQFF.